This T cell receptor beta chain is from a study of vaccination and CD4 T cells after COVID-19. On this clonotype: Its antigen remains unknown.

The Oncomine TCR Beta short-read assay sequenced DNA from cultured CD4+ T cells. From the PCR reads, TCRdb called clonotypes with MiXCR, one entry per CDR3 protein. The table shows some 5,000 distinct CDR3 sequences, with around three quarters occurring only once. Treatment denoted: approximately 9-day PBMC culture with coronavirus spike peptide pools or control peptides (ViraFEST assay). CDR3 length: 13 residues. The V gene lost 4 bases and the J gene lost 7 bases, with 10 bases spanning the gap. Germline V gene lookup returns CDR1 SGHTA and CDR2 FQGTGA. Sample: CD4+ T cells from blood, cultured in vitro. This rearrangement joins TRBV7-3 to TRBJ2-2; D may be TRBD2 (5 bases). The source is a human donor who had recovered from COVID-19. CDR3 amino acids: CASSSASGGELFF. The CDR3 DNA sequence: TGTGCCAGCAGCTCGGCCAGCGGCGGGGAGCTGTTTTTT.